Listed below are T cell receptor beta chains from one sample, sequenced in a study of identical twins. TCRdb used MiXCR to reprocess the 5' RACE reads, holding one entry per CDR3 protein. Among some 730,000 distinct CDR3 sequences listed, approximately 18% were seen once. The same data also went into a second study, on T cells expressing NK-cell markers.

Sequenced input: PBMCs. Receptor source: a woman aged 18 to 35 in good health. CDR3s include the opening cysteine and the closing phenylalanine or tryptophan. The D gene is left open where the match is weak. Clone size appears in some rows only: once, few, many, or a class for an expanded clone.

d_call: NA
j_call: TRBJ1-6
clone_size: NA
v_call: TRBV7-8
cdr3_aa: CASSLEPRGYNSPLHF

d_call: NA
j_call: TRBJ2-7
clone_size: NA
v_call: TRBV20-1
cdr3_aa: CSAQSGTYEQYF

d_call: NA
j_call: TRBJ2-3
clone_size: few
v_call: TRBV12-3/TRBV12-4
cdr3_aa: CASSFGRNTQYF

d_call: TRBD1
j_call: TRBJ1-1
clone_size: NA
v_call: TRBV3-1
cdr3_aa: CASSQRDRGRNTEAFF

d_call: TRBD2
j_call: TRBJ2-5
clone_size: NA
v_call: TRBV20-1
cdr3_aa: CSARGGLAGAWETQYF

d_call: TRBD1
j_call: TRBJ2-7
clone_size: few
v_call: TRBV5-1
cdr3_aa: CASKDRTGGSYEQYF

d_call: NA
j_call: TRBJ1-1
clone_size: NA
v_call: TRBV7-2
cdr3_aa: CASTSSLTEAFF

d_call: TRBD2
j_call: TRBJ2-5
clone_size: NA
v_call: TRBV11-2
cdr3_aa: CASSLVYGTSGRKGETQYF

d_call: NA
j_call: TRBJ2-3
clone_size: NA
v_call: TRBV10-1
cdr3_aa: CASSEYTGTTAQYF

d_call: TRBD2
j_call: TRBJ2-2
clone_size: few
v_call: TRBV5-6
cdr3_aa: CASSSGLAGYTGELFF

d_call: NA
j_call: TRBJ2-7
clone_size: few
v_call: TRBV7-2
cdr3_aa: CASLDPAVSMDHEQYF

d_call: NA
j_call: TRBJ1-2
clone_size: NA
v_call: TRBV5-5
cdr3_aa: CASSLGGPLYGYTF

d_call: TRBD2
j_call: TRBJ2-7
clone_size: NA
v_call: TRBV6-1
cdr3_aa: CASRRTSGRAYEQYF

d_call: NA
j_call: TRBJ2-3
clone_size: few
v_call: TRBV9
cdr3_aa: CASSVAGLDTQYF

d_call: NA
j_call: TRBJ2-1
clone_size: few
v_call: TRBV6-5
cdr3_aa: CASSYSAILYNEQFF

d_call: NA
j_call: TRBJ2-3
clone_size: few
v_call: TRBV12-3/TRBV12-4
cdr3_aa: CASTTSDRDFSTDTQYF

d_call: NA
j_call: TRBJ1-3
clone_size: few
v_call: TRBV12-3/TRBV12-4
cdr3_aa: CASQRGNGNTIYF

d_call: TRBD2
j_call: TRBJ2-1
clone_size: many
v_call: TRBV20-1
cdr3_aa: CSARTSGFYNEQFF

d_call: TRBD2
j_call: TRBJ2-3
clone_size: NA
v_call: TRBV7-2
cdr3_aa: CASSLPRTSGRGDTQYF

d_call: TRBD1
j_call: TRBJ1-1
clone_size: many
v_call: TRBV20-1
cdr3_aa: CSPGQGIGTEAFF

d_call: TRBD2
j_call: TRBJ2-1
clone_size: NA
v_call: TRBV20-1
cdr3_aa: CSARWAGGTSEQFF

d_call: TRBD1
j_call: TRBJ2-1
clone_size: NA
v_call: TRBV5-1
cdr3_aa: CASSLALGRIGGCEQFF

d_call: NA
j_call: TRBJ2-5
clone_size: few
v_call: TRBV6-1
cdr3_aa: CASSPGRVKTQYF

d_call: NA
j_call: TRBJ2-1
clone_size: NA
v_call: TRBV29-1
cdr3_aa: CSVGHFLEVGRGEQFF

d_call: NA
j_call: TRBJ2-7
clone_size: few
v_call: TRBV5-1
cdr3_aa: CASSPEGSYDEQYF

d_call: TRBD2
j_call: TRBJ2-1
clone_size: NA
v_call: TRBV29-1
cdr3_aa: CSVVRGGNEQFF

d_call: TRBD2
j_call: TRBJ2-1
clone_size: few
v_call: TRBV27
cdr3_aa: CASRALTSGRSDEQFF

d_call: TRBD2
j_call: TRBJ2-3
clone_size: NA
v_call: TRBV12-3/TRBV12-4
cdr3_aa: CASSQRLAGYTDTQYF

d_call: TRBD1
j_call: TRBJ2-7
clone_size: NA
v_call: TRBV3-1
cdr3_aa: CASSRSNRGYYEQYF